The T cell receptor beta chain under discussion was sequenced for a study of shared clonotypes between healthy human individuals. Repertoires were generated with immunoSEQ multiplex PCR, while TCRdb's copy carries only in-frame clones and drops some. The sample includes about 2.2 million clones, around 93% of them seen just once. This clone occurred a few times. Naive CD8 populations comprised CD45RO-negative cells positively selected for CCR7, excluding terminally differentiated effector memory CD45RA+ cells. Trimming stripped 3 bases from V and 5 bases from J, with 5 bases between. CDR3 length equals 12 residues. Per the germline V gene, CDR1 is SGDLS and CDR2 is YYNGEE.

The rearrangement links TRBV9 to TRBJ2-2; D is unresolved. Sequences were obtained from naive CD8+ T cells from PBMCs. This receptor was obtained from a man aged 18 to 29 in good health. Some clones in this sample may be carry-over from other donors' samples. CDR3 region: CASSEATGELFF. The CDR3 bases are TGTGCCAGCAGCGAAGCTACCGGGGAGCTGTTTTTT.